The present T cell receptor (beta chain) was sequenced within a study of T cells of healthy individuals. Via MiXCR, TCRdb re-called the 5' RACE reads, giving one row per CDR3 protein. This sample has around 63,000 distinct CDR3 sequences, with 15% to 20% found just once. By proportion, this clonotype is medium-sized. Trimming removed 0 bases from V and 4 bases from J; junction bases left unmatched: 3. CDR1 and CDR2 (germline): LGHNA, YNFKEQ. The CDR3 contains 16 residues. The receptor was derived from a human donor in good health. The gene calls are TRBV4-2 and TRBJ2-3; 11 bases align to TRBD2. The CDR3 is CASSQDIAGGPDTQYF. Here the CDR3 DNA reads TGTGCCAGCAGCCAAGATATAGCGGGAGGGCCAGATACGCAGTATTTT.